This entry is about one TCR beta chain. Its antigen is not identified. TCRdb reprocessed the 5' RACE reads with MiXCR, giving one entry per CDR3 protein. The repertoire holds under 65,000 distinct CDR3 sequences, with around 20% as singletons. From germline, CDR1 is SGHRS and CDR2 YFSETQ. The CDR3 sequence is 14 residues long. Trimming removed 0 bases from V and 5 bases from J; junction bases left unmatched: 0. Cells sorted as Tregs were CD4+, CD25+ and CD127-/low. General observations from the study: Tumor memory CD4+ T cell TCR gene usage was found to cluster with blood and lymph node memory CD4+ cells and with lymph node naive CD4+ cells.

The clonotype originates from a female donor with breast cancer. The sample taken for sequencing was tumor-infiltrating Tregs sorted from the breast tumor. The rearrangement uses TRBV5-1 and TRBJ2-2; TRBD1 aligns across 8 bases. This CDR3 reads CASSLGQGTGELFF. Written as DNA, the CDR3 is TGCGCCAGCAGCTTGGGACAGGGGACCGGGGAGCTGTTTTTT.